This TCR beta chain originates from a study of cytomegalovirus exposure and HLA in healthy donors. To note about this clone: Its antigen is not identified.

General observations from the study: An analysis was carried out later, and it reportedly showed fewer N-insertions in an Asian-associated ancestry cluster than the roughly 670-donor mean. Later analysis placed DRB1 highest and HLA-C lowest in TCR association rates, which differed by HLA locus.

60 Vbeta and 13 Jbeta primers were used in PCR. Per the original data handling: Tens of millions of unique TCR beta chains, 9 million to 12 million shared, were counted in a later analysis. The protocol was immunoSEQ multiplex PCR, while the TCRdb copy is restricted to in-frame clones and leaves out a portion. V, J and clone size are those of that table, while D and trimming were read from the DNA. The sample comprises approximately 200,000 clones, less than 90% of which are singletons, and 0.25% to 0.3% rests with the top ten. Sequencing used PBMCs. The receptor was derived from a boy aged 5-17 years in good health and CMV-seronegative.

As DNA, the CDR3 is TGCGCCAGCAGCACTGGGACTAGCGGACACAAAAACATTCAGTACTTC. It specifies CASSTGTSGHKNIQYF. This chain connects TRBV5-1 to TRBJ2-4; 11 bases map to TRBD2. The J segment lost 3 bases and the V segment lost 4 bases, leaving 6 bases of the junction unmatched. This CDR3 contains 16 residues. Germline V gene sequence: CDR1 SGHRS, CDR2 YFSETQ.